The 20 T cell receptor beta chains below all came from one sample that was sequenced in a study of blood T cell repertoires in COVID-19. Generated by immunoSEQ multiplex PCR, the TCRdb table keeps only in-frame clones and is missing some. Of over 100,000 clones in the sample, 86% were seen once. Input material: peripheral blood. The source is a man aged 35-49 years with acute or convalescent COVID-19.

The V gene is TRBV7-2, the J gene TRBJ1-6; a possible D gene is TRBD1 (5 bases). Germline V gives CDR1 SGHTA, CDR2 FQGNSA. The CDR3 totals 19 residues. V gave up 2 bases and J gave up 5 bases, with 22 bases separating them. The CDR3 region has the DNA TGTGCCAGCAGCTTACCATCACTCGACTGGGGCAGCCATAATTCACCCCTCCACTTT. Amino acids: CASSLPSLDWGSHNSPLHF.

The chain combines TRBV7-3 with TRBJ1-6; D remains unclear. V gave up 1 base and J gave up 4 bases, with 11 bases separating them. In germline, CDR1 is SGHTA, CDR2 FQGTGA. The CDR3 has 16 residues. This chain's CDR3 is CASSLIGGLYNSPLHF. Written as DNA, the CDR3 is TGTGCCAGCAGCTTAATCGGAGGGTTGTATAATTCACCCCTCCACTTT. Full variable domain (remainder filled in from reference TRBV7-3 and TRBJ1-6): GAGVSQTPSNKVTEKGKYVELRCDPISGHTALYWYRQSLGQGPEFLIYFQGTGAADDSGLPNDRFFAVRPEGSVSTLKIQRTERGDSAVYLCASSLIGGLYNSPLHFGNGTRLTVT.

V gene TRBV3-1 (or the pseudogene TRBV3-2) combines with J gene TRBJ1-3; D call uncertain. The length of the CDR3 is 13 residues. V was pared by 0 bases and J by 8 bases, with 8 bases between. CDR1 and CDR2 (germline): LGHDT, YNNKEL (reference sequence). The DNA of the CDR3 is TGTGCCAGCAGCCAAGATATGGAGGACACCATATATTTT. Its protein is CASSQDMEDTIYF.

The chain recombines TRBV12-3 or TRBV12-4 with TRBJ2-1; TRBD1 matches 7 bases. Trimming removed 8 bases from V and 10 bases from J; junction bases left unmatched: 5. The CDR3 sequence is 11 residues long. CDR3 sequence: CASGDRVEQFF. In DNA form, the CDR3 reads TGTGCCAGCGGCGACAGGGTCGAGCAGTTCTTC.

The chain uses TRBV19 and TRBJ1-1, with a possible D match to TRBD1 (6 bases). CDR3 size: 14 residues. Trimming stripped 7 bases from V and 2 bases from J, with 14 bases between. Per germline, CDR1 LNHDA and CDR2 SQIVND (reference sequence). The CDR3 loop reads CASKGGQLNTEAFF. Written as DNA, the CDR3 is TGTGCCAGTAAGGGGGGGCAGCTAAACACTGAAGCTTTCTTT.

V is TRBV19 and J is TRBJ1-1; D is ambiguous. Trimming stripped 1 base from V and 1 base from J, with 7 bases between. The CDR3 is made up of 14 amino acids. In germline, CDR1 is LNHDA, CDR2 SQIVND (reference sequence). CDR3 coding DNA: TGTGCCAGTAGTATAGCGACAAAGAACACTGAAGCTTTCTTT. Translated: CASSIATKNTEAFF. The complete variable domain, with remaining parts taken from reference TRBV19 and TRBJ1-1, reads DGGITQSPKYLFRKEGQNVTLSCEQNLNHDAMYWYRQDPGQGLRLIYYSQIVNDFQKGDIAEGYSVSREKKESFPLTVTSAQKNPTAFYLCASSIATKNTEAFFGQGTRLTVV.

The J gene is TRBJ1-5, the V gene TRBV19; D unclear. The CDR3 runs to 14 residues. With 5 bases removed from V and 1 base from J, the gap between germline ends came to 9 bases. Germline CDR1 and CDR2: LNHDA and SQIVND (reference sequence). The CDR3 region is CASSSRRSNQPQHF. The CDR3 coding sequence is TGTGCCAGTAGTTCTCGGAGGAGCAATCAGCCCCAGCATTTT. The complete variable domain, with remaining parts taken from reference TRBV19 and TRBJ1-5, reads DGGITQSPKYLFRKEGQNVTLSCEQNLNHDAMYWYRQDPGQGLRLIYYSQIVNDFQKGDIAEGYSVSREKKESFPLTVTSAQKNPTAFYLCASSSRRSNQPQHFGDGTRLSIL.

CDR3 protein: CASSSRPDDGYSNQPQHF. In DNA form, the CDR3 reads TGTGCCAGCAGCTCCCGCCCCGATGACGGGTATAGCAATCAGCCCCAGCATTTT. The rearrangement uses TRBV7-8 and TRBJ1-5; D ambiguous. The germline V gene encodes CDR1 SGHVS and CDR2 FQNEAQ. V was trimmed by 4 bases and J by 0 bases, leaving 19 bases between them. The CDR3 contains 18 residues.

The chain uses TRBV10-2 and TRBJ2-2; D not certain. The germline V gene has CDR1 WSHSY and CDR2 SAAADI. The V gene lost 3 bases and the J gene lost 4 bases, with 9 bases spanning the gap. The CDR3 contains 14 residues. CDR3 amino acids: CASSDLGSTGELFF. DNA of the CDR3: TGCGCCAGCAGTGATCTTGGTAGCACCGGGGAGCTGTTTTTT.

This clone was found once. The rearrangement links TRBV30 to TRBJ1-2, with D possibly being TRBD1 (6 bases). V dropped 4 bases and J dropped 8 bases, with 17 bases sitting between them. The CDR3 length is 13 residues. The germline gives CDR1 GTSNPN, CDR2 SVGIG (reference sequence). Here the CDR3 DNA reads TGTGCCTGGAATAAAGACAGGACTAGCGGCTACACCTTC. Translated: CAWNKDRTSGYTF.

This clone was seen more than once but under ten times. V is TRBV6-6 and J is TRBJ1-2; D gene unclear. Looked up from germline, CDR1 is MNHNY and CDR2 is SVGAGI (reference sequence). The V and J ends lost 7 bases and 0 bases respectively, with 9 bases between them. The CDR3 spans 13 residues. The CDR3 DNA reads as TGTGCCAGCATAACCAGTTCTAACTATGGCTACACCTTC. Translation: CASITSSNYGYTF.

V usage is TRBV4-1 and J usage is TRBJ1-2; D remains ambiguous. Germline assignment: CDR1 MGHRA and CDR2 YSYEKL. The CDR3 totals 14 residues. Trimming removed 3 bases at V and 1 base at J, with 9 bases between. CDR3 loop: CASSQEQSNYGYTF. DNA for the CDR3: TGCGCCAGCAGCCAGGAACAGAGTAACTATGGCTACACCTTC.

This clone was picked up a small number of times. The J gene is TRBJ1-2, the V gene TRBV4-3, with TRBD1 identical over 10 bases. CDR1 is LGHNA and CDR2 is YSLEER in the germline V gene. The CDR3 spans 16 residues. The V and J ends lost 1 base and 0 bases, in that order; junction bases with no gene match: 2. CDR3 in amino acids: CASSQGGQGANYGYTF. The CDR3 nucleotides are TGCGCCAGCAGCCAAGGTGGACAGGGGGCTAACTATGGCTACACCTTC.

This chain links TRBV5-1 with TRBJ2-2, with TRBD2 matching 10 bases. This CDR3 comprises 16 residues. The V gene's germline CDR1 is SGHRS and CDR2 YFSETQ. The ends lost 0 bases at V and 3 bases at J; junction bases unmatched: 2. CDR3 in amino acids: CASSLDLAGDTGELFF. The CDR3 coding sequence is TGCGCCAGCAGCTTGGACCTAGCGGGGGACACCGGGGAGCTGTTTTTT. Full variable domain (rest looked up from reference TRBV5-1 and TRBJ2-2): KAGVTQTPRYLIKTRGQQVTLSCSPISGHRSVSWYQQTPGQGLQFLFEYFSETQRNKGNFPGRFSGRQFSNSRSEMNVSTLELGDSALYLCASSLDLAGDTGELFFGEGSRLTVL.

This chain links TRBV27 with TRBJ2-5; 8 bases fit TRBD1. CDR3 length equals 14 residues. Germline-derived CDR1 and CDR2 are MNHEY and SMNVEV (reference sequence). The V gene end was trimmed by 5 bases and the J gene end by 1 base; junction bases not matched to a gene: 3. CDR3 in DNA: TGTGCCAGCAGTCCGGGACAGGTCCAAGAGACCCAGTACTTC. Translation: CASSPGQVQETQYF.

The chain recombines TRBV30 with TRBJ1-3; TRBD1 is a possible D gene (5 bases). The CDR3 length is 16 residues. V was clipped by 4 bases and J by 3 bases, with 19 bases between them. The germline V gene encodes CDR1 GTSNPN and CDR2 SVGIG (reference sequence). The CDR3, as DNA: TGTGCCTGGACCCTCGGGGGGGGGTCTTTTGGAAACACCATATATTTT. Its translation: CAWTLGGGSFGNTIYF.

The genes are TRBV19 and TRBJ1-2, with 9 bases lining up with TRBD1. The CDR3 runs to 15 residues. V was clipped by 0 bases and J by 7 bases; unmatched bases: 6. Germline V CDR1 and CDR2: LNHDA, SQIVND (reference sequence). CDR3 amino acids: CASSIDLDRGSGYTF. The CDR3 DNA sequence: TGTGCCAGTAGTATAGATCTTGACAGGGGGAGTGGCTACACCTTC.

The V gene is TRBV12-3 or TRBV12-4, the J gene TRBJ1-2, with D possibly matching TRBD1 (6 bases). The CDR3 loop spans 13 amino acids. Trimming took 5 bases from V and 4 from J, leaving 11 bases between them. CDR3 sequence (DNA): TGTGCCAGCAGTCAGGACAGCCCCTATGGCTACACCTTC. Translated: CASSQDSPYGYTF.

The CDR3 reads CASSPGWNTEAFF. For the CDR3, the DNA is TGTGCCAGCAGCCCCGGGTGGAACACTGAAGCTTTCTTT. The gene calls are TRBV5-4 and TRBJ1-1; D ambiguous. The ends were cut back, 4 bases at V and 1 base at J, with 8 bases in the middle. This CDR3 is built from 13 residues. CDR1 SGHNT and CDR2 YYREEE come from the germline V gene (reference sequence).

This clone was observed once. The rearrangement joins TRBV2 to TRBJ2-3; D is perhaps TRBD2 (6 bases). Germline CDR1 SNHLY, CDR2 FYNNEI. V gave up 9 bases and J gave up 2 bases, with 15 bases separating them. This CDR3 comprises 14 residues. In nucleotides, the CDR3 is TGTGCCAGTGATGGGGGGAGAACCACAGATACGCAGTATTTT. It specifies CASDGGRTTDTQYF.